In this sample, the clone carrying this TCR beta chain turned up a few times. What it binds is not known. The data stem from a study of T-cell memory formation after mild COVID-19. Study-wide results and caveats: Mainly CM and EM harbored the contracting CD4+ clones; mainly EMRA harbored the CD8+ ones. Prior to infection, memory already included some responding clones, suggesting cross-reactive memory joined.

Trimming took 1 base from V and 3 from J; bases not matched to a gene: 5. CDR1 and CDR2 from the germline V gene are DFQATT and SNEGSKA (reference sequence). CDR3 length equals 14 residues. 5'RACE primed at constant segments yielded TCR alpha and TCR beta cDNA libraries bearing sample barcodes and UMIs. TCRdb itself ran the 5' RACE reads through MiXCR, one entry per CDR3 protein. The sample includes roughly 160,000 distinct CDR3 sequences, 10% to 15% of them seen just once. This receptor was identified in a man between 18 and 35 years old who had mild COVID-19 (a few samples of this study predate the infection). Cell type and time point are not known. The sample was PBMCs or a T cell subset sorted from them (not recorded which). This chain connects TRBV20-1 to TRBJ2-7, with 8 positions matching TRBD2. The CDR3 region has the DNA TGCAGTGCTAGAGCCCCTAGCGGGCACTACGAGCAGTACGTC. Its protein is CSARAPSGHYEQYV.